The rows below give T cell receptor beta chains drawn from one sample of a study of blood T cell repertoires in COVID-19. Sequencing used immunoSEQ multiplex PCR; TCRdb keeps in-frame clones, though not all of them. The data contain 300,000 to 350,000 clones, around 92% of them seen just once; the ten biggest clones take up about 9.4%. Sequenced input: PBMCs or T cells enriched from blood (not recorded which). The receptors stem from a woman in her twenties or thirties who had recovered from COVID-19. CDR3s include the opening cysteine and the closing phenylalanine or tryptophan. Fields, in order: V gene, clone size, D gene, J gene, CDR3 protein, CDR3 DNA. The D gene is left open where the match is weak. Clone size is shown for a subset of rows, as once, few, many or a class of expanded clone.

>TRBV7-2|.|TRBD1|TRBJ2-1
CASNIQGATYNEQFF
TGTGCCAGCAATATACAGGGGGCCACCTACAATGAGCAGTTCTTC
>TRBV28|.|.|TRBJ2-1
CASSPTLTQISGYNEQFF
TGTGCCAGCAGTCCAACCCTGACCCAAATTAGCGGTTACAATGAGCAGTTCTTC
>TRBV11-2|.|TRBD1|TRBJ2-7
CASSQRRTGVFPNEQYF
TGTGCCAGCAGCCAACGCCGGACAGGGGTTTTTCCTAACGAGCAGTACTTC
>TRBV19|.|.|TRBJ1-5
CASTQRQVNQPQHF
TGTGCCAGTACTCAGCGGCAGGTCAATCAGCCCCAGCATTTT
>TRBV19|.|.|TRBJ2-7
CASSIEAVNAYEQYF
TGTGCCAGTAGTATAGAGGCAGTGAATGCCTACGAGCAGTACTTC
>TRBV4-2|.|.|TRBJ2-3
CASSQDLVTDTQYF
TGTGCCAGCAGCCAAGATTTAGTTACAGATACGCAGTATTTT
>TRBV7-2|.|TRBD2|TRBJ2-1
CASALAGEDEQFF
TGTGCCAGCGCCCTAGCGGGAGAAGATGAGCAGTTCTTC
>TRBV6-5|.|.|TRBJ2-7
CASSYSGGGVGSEQYF
TGTGCCAGCAGTTACTCGGGCGGCGGGGTCGGGAGCGAGCAGTACTTC
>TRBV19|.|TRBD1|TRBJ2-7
CASSIPGTAPYEQYF
TGTGCCAGTAGTATACCCGGGACAGCCCCCTACGAGCAGTACTTC
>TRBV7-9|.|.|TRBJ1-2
CASSLDGGIDYGYTF
TGTGCCAGCAGCCTTGACGGGGGGATAGACTATGGCTACACCTTC
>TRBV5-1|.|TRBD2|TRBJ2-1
CASSGLAGGPVEQFF
TGCGCCAGCAGCGGACTAGCGGGAGGGCCGGTTGAGCAGTTCTTC
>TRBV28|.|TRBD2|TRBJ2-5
CASTPGGGGETQYF
TGTGCCAGCACCCCGGGAGGGGGGGGAGAGACCCAGTACTTC
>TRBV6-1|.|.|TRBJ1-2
CASSELLRTGIGTFKSTF
TGTGCCAGCAGTGAACTACTTAGAACAGGGATAGGAACCTTCAAATCCACCTTC
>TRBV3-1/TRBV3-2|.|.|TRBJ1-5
CASSQTPTERDQPQHF
TGTGCCAGCAGCCAAACACCGACAGAAAGGGATCAGCCCCAGCATTTT
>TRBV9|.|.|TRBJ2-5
CASSRMAGETQYF
TGTGCCAGCAGCCGGATGGCGGGAGAGACCCAGTACTTC
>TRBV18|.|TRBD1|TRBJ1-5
CASSPGTDQPQHF
TGTGCCAGCTCACCGGGGACAGATCAGCCCCAGCATTTT
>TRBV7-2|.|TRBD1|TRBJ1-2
CASSLFRTGEGGYTF
TGTGCCAGCAGCCTATTTCGGACAGGGGAAGGTGGCTACACCTTC
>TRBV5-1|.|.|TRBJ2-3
CASSFMGATQYF
TGCGCCAGCAGCTTTATGGGGGCTACGCAGTATTTT
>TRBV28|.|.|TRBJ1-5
CASSRTGFSNQPQHF
TGTGCCAGCAGCCGAACAGGCTTTAGCAATCAGCCCCAGCATTTT
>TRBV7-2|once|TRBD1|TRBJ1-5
CASSPFPGQNQPQHF
TGTGCCAGCAGTCCATTTCCGGGACAGAATCAGCCCCAGCATTTT
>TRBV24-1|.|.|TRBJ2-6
CATSDFGDSHEDGANVLTF
TGTGCCACCAGTGATTTCGGGGACTCCCACGAGGACGGGGCCAACGTCCTGACTTTC
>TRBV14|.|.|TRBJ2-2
CASKWGTSATGELFF
TGTGCCTCCAAGTGGGGGACTTCAGCCACCGGGGAGCTGTTTTTT
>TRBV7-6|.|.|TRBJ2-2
CASSLPPGANTGELFF
TGTGCCAGCAGCTTACCTCCCGGGGCGAACACCGGGGAGCTGTTTTTT
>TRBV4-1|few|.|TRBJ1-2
CASSQVTGLPRGDGYTF
TGCGCCAGCAGCCAAGTTACCGGACTCCCACGGGGGGATGGCTACACCTTC
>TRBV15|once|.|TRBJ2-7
CATSRGAGEQYF
TGTGCCACCAGCAGAGGGGCAGGGGAGCAGTACTTC
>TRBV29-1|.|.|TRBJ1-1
CSVAIRGSPEAFF
TGCAGCGTTGCAATCCGGGGTTCTCCTGAAGCTTTCTTT
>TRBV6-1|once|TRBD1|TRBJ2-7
CASSDTGTGDREQYF
TGTGCCAGCAGTGACACCGGGACAGGGGATCGGGAGCAGTACTTC
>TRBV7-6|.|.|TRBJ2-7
CASSRQARTYEQYF
TGTGCCAGCAGCCGACAGGCCAGGACCTACGAGCAGTACTTC
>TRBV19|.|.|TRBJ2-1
CASSDQGYNEQFF
TGTGCCAGTAGTGATCAGGGGTACAATGAGCAGTTCTTC
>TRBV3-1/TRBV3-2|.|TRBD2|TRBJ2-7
CASSQGEGTNEQYF
TGTGCCAGCAGCCAAGGGGAGGGAACGAACGAGCAGTACTTC
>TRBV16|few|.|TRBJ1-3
CASSPAGGNTIYF
TGTGCCAGCAGCCCTGCGGGTGGAAACACCATATATTTT
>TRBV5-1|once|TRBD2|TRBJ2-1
CASSLAAGVGLGEQFF
TGCGCCAGCAGCTTGGCCGCGGGAGTAGGTTTAGGTGAGCAGTTCTTC
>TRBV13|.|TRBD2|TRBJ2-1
CASLAKSGRDFHEQFF
TGTGCCAGCCTAGCAAAAAGCGGGAGGGATTTCCATGAGCAGTTCTTC
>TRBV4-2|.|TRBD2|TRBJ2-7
CASSRTGLAGGSYSEQYF
TGTGCCAGCAGCCGCACGGGACTAGCGGGAGGTTCGTACAGCGAGCAGTACTTC
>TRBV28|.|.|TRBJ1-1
CASIPGQLNTEAFF
TGTGCCAGCATCCCAGGACAGCTCAACACTGAAGCTTTCTTT
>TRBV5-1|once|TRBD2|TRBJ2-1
CASSPSGTETNNEQFF
TGCGCCAGCAGTCCTAGCGGGACTGAGACCAACAATGAGCAGTTCTTC
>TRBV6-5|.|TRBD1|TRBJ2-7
CASRRGQGGSYEQYF
TGTGCCAGCAGACGTGGACAGGGTGGTTCCTACGAGCAGTACTTC
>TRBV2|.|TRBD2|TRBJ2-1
CASSEPILAVSSYNEQFF
TGTGCCAGCAGTGAACCCATACTAGCGGTTAGCTCCTACAATGAGCAGTTCTTC
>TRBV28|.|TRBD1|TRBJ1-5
CASSTDRGRMPQHF
TGTGCCAGCAGCACGGACAGGGGGCGAATGCCCCAGCATTTT
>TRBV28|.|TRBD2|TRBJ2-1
CASSPTYSPLFSGISHNEQFF
TGTGCCAGCAGTCCTACTTACAGCCCCCTCTTCAGCGGGATAAGCCACAATGAGCAGTTCTTC
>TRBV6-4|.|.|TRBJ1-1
CASSDGHEAFF
TGTGCCAGCAGTGACGGCCATGAAGCTTTCTTT
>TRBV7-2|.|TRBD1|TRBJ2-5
CASSPRTGGETQYF
TGTGCCAGCAGCCCCCGGACAGGGGGAGAGACCCAGTACTTC
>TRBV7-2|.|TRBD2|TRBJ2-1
CASIRSSSGSFDEQFF
TGTGCCAGCATCAGGAGTAGTAGCGGGAGTTTCGATGAGCAGTTCTTC
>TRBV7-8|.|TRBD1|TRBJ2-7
CASSLVGQGAIEQYF
TGTGCCAGCAGCTTAGTCGGACAGGGGGCGATCGAGCAGTACTTC
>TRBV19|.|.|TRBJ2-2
CASSITYSVSVTGELFF
TGTGCCAGTAGTATTACCTATAGCGTGTCCGTCACCGGGGAGCTGTTTTTT
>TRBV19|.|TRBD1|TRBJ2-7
CASSLTGAAYEQYF
TGTGCCAGTAGCCTCACAGGGGCGGCCTACGAGCAGTACTTC
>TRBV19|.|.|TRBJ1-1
CASAAGMNTEAFF
TGTGCCAGCGCGGCGGGGATGAACACTGAAGCTTTCTTT
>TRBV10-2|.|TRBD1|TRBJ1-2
CASRPTGGLGYTF
TGCGCCAGCAGGCCGACAGGGGGCCTTGGCTACACCTTC